Listed below are T cell receptor beta chains from one sample, sequenced in a study of blood T cell repertoires in COVID-19. The repertoire was sequenced with immunoSEQ multiplex PCR; TCRdb's copy has only in-frame clones and lacks some. The sample includes around 480,000 clones, roughly 87% seen only once; the top ten take approximately 0.7%. Sequencing was done on a sample of PBMCs or T cells enriched from blood (not recorded which). The receptors shown here come from a young woman who had recovered from COVID-19. The CDR3 runs from the conserved cysteine through the conserved F or W. The order of the fields is clone size, V gene, J gene, D gene, CDR3 protein, CDR3 DNA. D genes are given only for firm matches. Clone sizes are given selectively: once, few, many, or a class where the clone is expanded.

clone_size: .
v_call: TRBV30
j_call: TRBJ1-4
d_call: .
cdr3_aa: CAWSVNTEPNEKLFF
cdr3_nt: TGTGCCTGGAGCGTTAATACAGAGCCGAATGAAAAACTGTTTTTT

clone_size: .
v_call: TRBV30
j_call: TRBJ2-5
d_call: .
cdr3_aa: CAWTQGPRETQYF
cdr3_nt: TGTGCCTGGACCCAGGGCCCGAGAGAGACCCAGTACTTC

clone_size: once
v_call: TRBV7-9
j_call: TRBJ1-1
d_call: .
cdr3_aa: CATKSQGTTEAFF
cdr3_nt: TGTGCCACCAAGTCTCAGGGAACCACTGAAGCTTTCTTT

clone_size: .
v_call: TRBV30
j_call: TRBJ1-6
d_call: .
cdr3_aa: CACHPRGSSYNSPLHF
cdr3_nt: TGTGCCTGCCACCCTAGGGGGAGCTCCTATAATTCACCCCTCCACTTT

clone_size: .
v_call: TRBV3-1/TRBV3-2
j_call: TRBJ2-7
d_call: .
cdr3_aa: CASSLQGGIEQYF
cdr3_nt: TGTGCCAGCAGCCTTCAGGGGGGCATCGAGCAGTACTTC

clone_size: .
v_call: TRBV5-1
j_call: TRBJ2-7
d_call: .
cdr3_aa: CASSLSVGANEQYF
cdr3_nt: TGCGCCAGCAGCTTGAGTGTGGGAGCGAACGAGCAGTACTTC

clone_size: .
v_call: TRBV12-5
j_call: TRBJ1-3
d_call: TRBD1
cdr3_aa: CASGLVLDPMDRGKGNTIYF
cdr3_nt: TGTGCTAGTGGTTTGGTCTTAGACCCGATGGACAGGGGAAAAGGAAACACCATATATTTT

clone_size: .
v_call: TRBV3-1/TRBV3-2
j_call: TRBJ1-4
d_call: .
cdr3_aa: CASSQARGAGEKLFF
cdr3_nt: TGTGCCAGCAGCCAAGCGCGCGGGGCGGGTGAAAAACTGTTTTTT

clone_size: .
v_call: TRBV7-2
j_call: TRBJ1-6
d_call: TRBD1
cdr3_aa: CASSSGQGRFNSPLHF
cdr3_nt: TGTGCCAGCAGCTCGGGACAGGGGCGATTTAATTCACCCCTCCACTTT

clone_size: .
v_call: TRBV3-1/TRBV3-2
j_call: TRBJ1-1
d_call: TRBD1
cdr3_aa: CASRAARGQGNTEAFF
cdr3_nt: TGTGCCAGCAGAGCGGCCCGTGGACAGGGTAACACTGAAGCTTTCTTT

clone_size: .
v_call: TRBV2
j_call: TRBJ1-1
d_call: .
cdr3_aa: CASSETEGVRAFF
cdr3_nt: TGTGCCAGCAGTGAAACTGAGGGGGTTCGAGCTTTCTTT

clone_size: .
v_call: TRBV7-9
j_call: TRBJ2-7
d_call: .
cdr3_aa: CASSLVRGDSQDYEQYF
cdr3_nt: TGTGCCAGCAGCTTAGTACGAGGAGACTCCCAAGACTACGAGCAGTACTTC

clone_size: few
v_call: TRBV5-8
j_call: TRBJ2-7
d_call: TRBD1
cdr3_aa: CASSRKTGKGEQYF
cdr3_nt: TGTGCCAGCAGCCGAAAGACAGGGAAGGGCGAGCAGTACTTC

clone_size: .
v_call: TRBV3-1/TRBV3-2
j_call: TRBJ1-4
d_call: .
cdr3_aa: CASSQNTGSNEKLFF
cdr3_nt: TGTGCCAGCAGCCAGAATACAGGGTCTAATGAAAAACTGTTTTTT

clone_size: .
v_call: TRBV27
j_call: TRBJ1-6
d_call: .
cdr3_aa: CASSSIRDSPLHF
cdr3_nt: TGTGCCAGCAGTTCGATCAGGGATTCACCCCTCCACTTT

clone_size: .
v_call: TRBV30
j_call: TRBJ2-2
d_call: TRBD2
cdr3_aa: CAWTKGTTTTGELFF
cdr3_nt: TGTGCCTGGACCAAAGGGACTACCACCACCGGGGAGCTGTTTTTT

clone_size: once
v_call: TRBV18
j_call: TRBJ1-1
d_call: TRBD1
cdr3_aa: CASSPSFGDRDAFF
cdr3_nt: TGTGCCAGCTCACCAAGTTTCGGGGACAGGGACGCTTTCTTT

clone_size: .
v_call: TRBV18
j_call: TRBJ1-6
d_call: .
cdr3_aa: CASSPGAGDNSPLHF
cdr3_nt: TGTGCCAGCTCACCAGGCGCAGGGGATAATTCACCCCTCCACTTT

clone_size: .
v_call: TRBV2
j_call: TRBJ2-3
d_call: .
cdr3_aa: CATTLEAGNTDTQYF
cdr3_nt: TGTGCCACGACTTTGGAGGCGGGGAACACAGATACGCAGTATTTT

clone_size: .
v_call: TRBV3-1/TRBV3-2
j_call: TRBJ2-5
d_call: .
cdr3_aa: CASSPFSRGQETQYF
cdr3_nt: TGTGCCAGCAGCCCCTTTAGCCGCGGACAAGAGACCCAGTACTTC

clone_size: .
v_call: TRBV5-1
j_call: TRBJ2-5
d_call: TRBD2
cdr3_aa: CASSPIETGGQETQYF
cdr3_nt: TGCGCCAGCAGCCCTATCGAAACGGGGGGCCAAGAGACCCAGTACTTC

clone_size: .
v_call: TRBV6-5
j_call: TRBJ2-2
d_call: TRBD2
cdr3_aa: CASSYPTSGAPGELFF
cdr3_nt: TGTGCCAGCAGTTACCCGACTAGCGGGGCCCCCGGGGAGCTGTTTTTT

clone_size: .
v_call: TRBV9
j_call: TRBJ2-3
d_call: .
cdr3_aa: CASSVGGGGPTDTQYF
cdr3_nt: TGTGCCAGCAGCGTAGGTGGGGGGGGGCCCACAGATACGCAGTATTTT

clone_size: once
v_call: TRBV5-1
j_call: TRBJ1-2
d_call: TRBD1
cdr3_aa: CASRRAGTGEGYTF
cdr3_nt: TGCGCCAGCAGACGAGCCGGGACAGGGGAAGGCTACACCTTC

clone_size: .
v_call: TRBV30
j_call: TRBJ2-7
d_call: .
cdr3_aa: CAWSGGPTYEQYF
cdr3_nt: TGTGCCTGGAGTGGGGGGCCCACCTACGAGCAGTACTTC

clone_size: .
v_call: TRBV13
j_call: TRBJ1-2
d_call: .
cdr3_aa: CASSLGWEEGSYGYTF
cdr3_nt: TGTGCCAGCAGCTTAGGATGGGAGGAAGGAAGCTATGGCTACACCTTC

clone_size: once
v_call: TRBV5-4
j_call: TRBJ1-5
d_call: TRBD1
cdr3_aa: CASSPGQGGNQPQHF
cdr3_nt: TGTGCCAGCAGCCCCGGACAGGGGGGCAATCAGCCCCAGCATTTT

clone_size: .
v_call: TRBV12-5
j_call: TRBJ2-3
d_call: TRBD2
cdr3_aa: CASALAGGQDTQYF
cdr3_nt: TGTGCTAGTGCTTTAGCGGGGGGGCAGGATACGCAGTATTTT

clone_size: .
v_call: TRBV6-4
j_call: TRBJ1-2
d_call: .
cdr3_aa: CASTGPDGDPPGEYGYTF
cdr3_nt: TGTGCCAGCACCGGGCCGGATGGGGACCCCCCGGGGGAGTATGGCTACACCTTC

clone_size: once
v_call: TRBV2
j_call: TRBJ2-2
d_call: .
cdr3_aa: CASNGVRSDGELFF
cdr3_nt: TGTGCCAGCAACGGGGTCAGGAGTGATGGGGAGCTGTTTTTT

clone_size: once
v_call: TRBV5-5
j_call: TRBJ1-6
d_call: .
cdr3_aa: CASSSDGGYNSPLHF
cdr3_nt: TGTGCCAGCAGCTCGGACGGGGGCTATAATTCACCCCTCCACTTT

clone_size: .
v_call: TRBV2
j_call: TRBJ1-2
d_call: TRBD1
cdr3_aa: CATRDRGAEGYTF
cdr3_nt: TGTGCCACCCGGGACAGGGGAGCGGAGGGCTACACCTTC

clone_size: once
v_call: TRBV28
j_call: TRBJ2-1
d_call: .
cdr3_aa: CASSFRTWEEQFF
cdr3_nt: TGTGCCAGCAGTTTCCGGACCTGGGAGGAGCAGTTCTTC

clone_size: .
v_call: TRBV5-6
j_call: TRBJ2-5
d_call: .
cdr3_aa: CASSVASGWQTQYF
cdr3_nt: TGTGCCAGCAGCGTCGCCTCGGGATGGCAGACCCAGTACTTC

clone_size: .
v_call: TRBV9
j_call: TRBJ1-6
d_call: .
cdr3_aa: CASSVGPGEPNSPLHF
cdr3_nt: TGTGCCAGCAGCGTCGGCCCGGGGGAGCCCAATTCACCCCTCCACTTT

clone_size: .
v_call: TRBV5-6
j_call: TRBJ1-1
d_call: .
cdr3_aa: CASSLAQGMNTEAFF
cdr3_nt: TGTGCCAGCAGCTTGGCCCAGGGGATGAACACTGAAGCTTTCTTT

clone_size: .
v_call: TRBV3-1/TRBV3-2
j_call: TRBJ2-7
d_call: .
cdr3_aa: CASSQDLYRSSYEQYF
cdr3_nt: TGTGCCAGCAGCCAAGATCTATACAGGAGCTCCTACGAGCAGTACTTC

clone_size: .
v_call: TRBV18
j_call: TRBJ1-3
d_call: .
cdr3_aa: CASSPGNSGNTIYF
cdr3_nt: TGTGCCAGCTCACCAGGCAACTCTGGAAACACCATATATTTT

clone_size: .
v_call: TRBV2
j_call: TRBJ2-1
d_call: .
cdr3_aa: CASSDLGGGEQFF
cdr3_nt: TGTGCCAGCAGTGATCTTGGGGGCGGTGAGCAGTTCTTC

clone_size: .
v_call: TRBV7-8
j_call: TRBJ1-2
d_call: .
cdr3_aa: CASSFDKFNYGYTF
cdr3_nt: TGTGCCAGCAGCTTCGACAAATTTAACTATGGCTACACCTTC

clone_size: once
v_call: TRBV10-3
j_call: TRBJ2-7
d_call: .
cdr3_aa: CAISEPSSAGSPYEQYF
cdr3_nt: TGTGCCATCAGTGAGCCCAGTAGCGCCGGTTCTCCCTACGAGCAGTACTTC

clone_size: few
v_call: TRBV2
j_call: TRBJ1-2
d_call: .
cdr3_aa: CASGVGRGYTF
cdr3_nt: TGTGCCAGCGGAGTCGGCCGCGGCTACACCTTC

clone_size: .
v_call: TRBV18
j_call: TRBJ1-1
d_call: TRBD1
cdr3_aa: CASSPGTGAGTEAFF
cdr3_nt: TGTGCCAGCTCACCAGGGACAGGGGCGGGCACTGAAGCTTTCTTT

clone_size: .
v_call: TRBV2
j_call: TRBJ1-2
d_call: TRBD1
cdr3_aa: CASSTGVGGYTF
cdr3_nt: TGTGCCAGCTCGACAGGGGTTGGAGGCTACACCTTC

clone_size: .
v_call: TRBV7-8
j_call: TRBJ1-2
d_call: TRBD1
cdr3_aa: CASSLTGGYGYTF
cdr3_nt: TGTGCCAGCAGCTTGACAGGGGGATATGGCTACACCTTC

clone_size: .
v_call: TRBV10-3
j_call: TRBJ1-2
d_call: .
cdr3_aa: CAISRVEDGYTF
cdr3_nt: TGTGCCATCAGCAGGGTTGAGGATGGCTACACCTTC

clone_size: .
v_call: TRBV27
j_call: TRBJ1-5
d_call: .
cdr3_aa: CASRGIRDTNQPQHF
cdr3_nt: TGTGCCAGCAGGGGAATCCGGGACACCAATCAGCCCCAGCATTTT

clone_size: .
v_call: TRBV12-5
j_call: TRBJ2-1
d_call: TRBD1
cdr3_aa: CASGPNTAGTGYNEQFF
cdr3_nt: TGTGCTAGTGGTCCTAATACCGCCGGGACAGGTTACAATGAGCAGTTCTTC

clone_size: .
v_call: TRBV14
j_call: TRBJ1-1
d_call: TRBD1
cdr3_aa: CASSLIQGVITEAFF
cdr3_nt: TGTGCCAGCAGCCTTATACAGGGGGTAATCACTGAAGCTTTCTTT

clone_size: once
v_call: TRBV28
j_call: TRBJ2-1
d_call: .
cdr3_aa: CASSLSPGVAAYNEQFF
cdr3_nt: TGTGCCAGCAGTTTATCGCCGGGGGTAGCCGCCTACAATGAGCAGTTCTTC

clone_size: .
v_call: TRBV3-1/TRBV3-2
j_call: TRBJ2-3
d_call: TRBD2
cdr3_aa: CASSPGLAGVTDTQYF
cdr3_nt: TGTGCCAGCAGCCCCGGACTAGCGGGGGTTACAGATACGCAGTATTTT

clone_size: .
v_call: TRBV19
j_call: TRBJ1-5
d_call: .
cdr3_aa: CASSIWGGLPSNQPQHF
cdr3_nt: TGTGCCAGTAGTATATGGGGGGGATTACCTTCAAATCAGCCCCAGCATTTT

clone_size: .
v_call: TRBV19
j_call: TRBJ2-3
d_call: TRBD2
cdr3_aa: CASISGTSGGRDTQYF
cdr3_nt: TGTGCCAGTATCTCCGGGACTAGCGGGGGCCGCGATACGCAGTATTTT

clone_size: .
v_call: TRBV6-1
j_call: TRBJ1-2
d_call: TRBD1
cdr3_aa: CASSSTGDYGYTF
cdr3_nt: TGTGCCAGCAGTTCCACAGGGGACTATGGCTACACCTTC

clone_size: .
v_call: TRBV6-5
j_call: TRBJ1-4
d_call: .
cdr3_aa: CASSWQGSEKLFF
cdr3_nt: TGTGCCAGCAGTTGGCAAGGGAGTGAAAAACTGTTTTTT

clone_size: .
v_call: TRBV3-1/TRBV3-2
j_call: TRBJ1-3
d_call: TRBD1
cdr3_aa: CASSARGPGNTIYF
cdr3_nt: TGTGCCAGCAGCGCCAGGGGGCCCGGAAACACCATATATTTT

clone_size: .
v_call: TRBV2
j_call: TRBJ2-5
d_call: TRBD1
cdr3_aa: CASYDRGEETQYF
cdr3_nt: TGTGCCAGCTACGACAGGGGTGAAGAGACCCAGTACTTC

clone_size: once
v_call: TRBV27
j_call: TRBJ2-1
d_call: TRBD2
cdr3_aa: CASSPSAGGRNEQFF
cdr3_nt: TGTGCCAGCAGTCCCTCAGCGGGGGGGCGGAATGAGCAGTTCTTC

clone_size: .
v_call: TRBV28
j_call: TRBJ1-1
d_call: .
cdr3_aa: CASSFMGNLQGFF
cdr3_nt: TGTGCCAGCAGTTTTATGGGCAATCTACAGGGTTTCTTT